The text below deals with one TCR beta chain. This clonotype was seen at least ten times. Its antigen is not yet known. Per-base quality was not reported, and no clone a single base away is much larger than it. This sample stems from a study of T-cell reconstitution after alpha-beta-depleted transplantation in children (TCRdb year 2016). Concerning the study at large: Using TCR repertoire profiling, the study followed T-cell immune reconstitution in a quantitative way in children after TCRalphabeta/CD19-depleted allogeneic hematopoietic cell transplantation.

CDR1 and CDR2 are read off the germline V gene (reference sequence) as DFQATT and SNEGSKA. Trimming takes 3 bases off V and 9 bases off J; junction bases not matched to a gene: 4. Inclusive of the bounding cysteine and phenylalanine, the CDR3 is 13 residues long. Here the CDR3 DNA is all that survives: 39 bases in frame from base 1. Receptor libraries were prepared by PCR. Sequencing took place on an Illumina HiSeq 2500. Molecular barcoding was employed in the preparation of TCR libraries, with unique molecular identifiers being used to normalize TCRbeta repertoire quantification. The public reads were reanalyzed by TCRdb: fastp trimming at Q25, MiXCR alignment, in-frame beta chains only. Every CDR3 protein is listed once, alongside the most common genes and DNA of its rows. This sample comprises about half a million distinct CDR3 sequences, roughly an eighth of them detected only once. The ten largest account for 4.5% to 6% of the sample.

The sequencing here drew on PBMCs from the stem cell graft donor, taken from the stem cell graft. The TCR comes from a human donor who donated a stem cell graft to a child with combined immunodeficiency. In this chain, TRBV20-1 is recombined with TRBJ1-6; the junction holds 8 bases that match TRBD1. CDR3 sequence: CSARARGPSPLHF. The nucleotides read TGCAGTGCTAGGGCCAGGGGGCCTTCACCCCTCCACTTT.